These 11 T cell receptor beta chains were all obtained from the same sample, sequenced in a study of shared clonotypes between healthy human individuals. Profiled with immunoSEQ multiplex PCR; TCRdb holds only in-frame clones, not every one. Of 490,000 or so clones in the sample, around 80% were seen once. Input material: PBMCs. These receptors came from a woman in her 40s in good health. Some clones in this sample may be carry-over from other donors' samples.

V gene TRBV6-1 combines with J gene TRBJ1-5; D is unresolved. Trimming removed 0 bases at V and 0 bases at J, with 9 bases between. The CDR3 loop spans 16 amino acids. The germline V gene has CDR1 MNHNS and CDR2 SASEGT. The CDR3 bases are TGTGCCAGCAGTGAAGCGGTTCCAAATAGCAATCAGCCCCAGCATTTT. Translated, it gives CASSEAVPNSNQPQHF.

This clone was detected once. The chain carries TRBV29-1 and TRBJ2-5, with D unresolved. This CDR3 has 11 amino acids. With 3 bases removed from V and 1 base from J, the gap between germline ends came to 3 bases. Germline loops: CDR1 SQVTM, CDR2 ANQGSEA. The CDR3 DNA is TGCAGCGTTGACACCCAAGAGACCCAGTACTTC. Translated: CSVDTQETQYF.

This clone came up once. The CDR3 is CSVETDRGYNEQFF. CDR3 nucleotide sequence: TGCAGCGTTGAAACGGACAGGGGCTACAATGAGCAGTTCTTC. The rearrangement uses TRBV29-1 and TRBJ2-1, with 9 bases that match TRBD1. After removal of 2 bases from V and 3 bases from J, the junction contained 2 bases not matched to a gene. Germline assignment: CDR1 SQVTM and CDR2 ANQGSEA. This CDR3 comprises 14 residues.

Points on this clone: This CDR3 is also generated by other DNA sequences in the sample. The chain combines TRBV15 with TRBJ2-5; D is undetermined. The CDR3 runs to 14 residues. The germline V gene has CDR1 LNHNV and CDR2 YYDKDF (reference sequence). V was clipped by 0 bases and J by 2 bases, with 7 bases between them. The DNA of the CDR3 is TGTGCCACCAGCAGAGACCGAGCGCAAGAGACCCAGTACTTC. Amino acids: CATSRDRAQETQYF.

The chain uses TRBV18 and TRBJ1-1, with D possibly being TRBD1 (5 bases). There are 16 residues in the CDR3. V was clipped by 0 bases and J by 1 base, with 12 bases between them. Germline V gene sequence: CDR1 KGHSH, CDR2 LQKENI. The CDR3, as DNA: TGTGCCAGCTCACCACCGAGTCTGGGGGGGAACACTGAAGCTTTCTTT. This gives the protein CASSPPSLGGNTEAFF.

This clone was seen a handful of times. The CDR3 DNA is TGTGCCAGCTCCTTGGGACAGGCGAACACTGAAGCTTTCTTT. Its translation: CASSLGQANTEAFF. V usage is TRBV18 and J usage is TRBJ1-1, with TRBD1 matching over 8 bases. Germline V gene lookup returns CDR1 KGHSH and CDR2 LQKENI. The V segment lost 6 bases and the J segment 1 base; nucleotides outside the gene matches: 4. The CDR3 loop spans 14 amino acids.

This chain connects TRBV1 to TRBJ2-1; the table's D gene call, TRBD2, was not cross checked with the DNA. TRBV1 is shown as a pseudogene. This CDR3 comprises 18 residues. CDR3 nucleotides: TGCACCAGCAGCCAAGGACTAGCGGGAGGCCGGGGGGTCGATGAGCAGTTCTTC. It is translated as CTSSQGLAGGRGVDEQFF.

The chain carries TRBV7-5 and TRBJ2-2; the D segment call TRBD1 is taken from the table without a DNA check. TRBV7-5 is a known pseudogene. This CDR3 is 17 amino acids long. The CDR3 DNA is TGTGCCAGAACCCCTCGTAAGGTGGGACAGAACACCGGGGAGCTGTTTTTT. The encoded protein is CARTPRKVGQNTGELFF.

The chain joins TRBV5-6 to TRBJ1-3, with 7 bases identical to TRBD1. The V and J ends lost 0 bases and 0 bases, in that order; junction bases with no gene match: 6. The germline CDR1 and CDR2 sequences are SGHDT and YYEEEE. The CDR3 is 17 residues long. CDR3 DNA: TGTGCCAGCAGCTTGGCGGCAGGGGGGTACTCTGGAAACACCATATATTTT. Protein product: CASSLAAGGYSGNTIYF.

This clone was seen a single time. The chain is built from TRBV6-5 and TRBJ1-1; the D gene is possibly TRBD1 (5 bases). The CDR3 loop spans 14 amino acids. Germline V gene data show CDR1 as MNHEY and CDR2 as SVGAGI. V dropped 0 bases and J dropped 4 bases, with 9 bases sitting between them. The CDR3 DNA is TGTGCCAGCAGTTACTCATATGGGGGCACTGAAGCTTTCTTT. Translated, it gives CASSYSYGGTEAFF.

This clone was counted only a few times. V gene TRBV5-3 combines with J gene TRBJ2-6, with D possibly TRBD2 on 6 matching bases. TRBV5-3 is classed as an ORF, of uncertain function. V was pared by 2 bases and J by 0 bases, with 18 bases between. There are 19 residues in the CDR3. The CDR3 DNA reads as TGTGCCAGAAGCTTTTCGGGGGTAGGGACCAGCTCTGGGGCCAACGTCCTGACTTTC. Its translation is CARSFSGVGTSSGANVLTF.